The rows below give T cell receptor beta chains drawn from one sample of a study of shared clonotypes between healthy human individuals. Sequencing used immunoSEQ multiplex PCR; TCRdb keeps in-frame clones, though not all of them. Of 1,500,000 or so clones listed, 98% are singletons. Sequencing used naive CD4+ T cells sorted from blood. The receptors were gathered from a young man in good health. Each CDR3 is given with its conserved first and last residue. The D gene is left open where the match is weak. Expanded clones are given a class, and other clones once, few, many or no size at all.

j_gene,abundance,v_gene,len,d_gene,CDR3aa
TRBJ2-3,.,TRBV28,15,TRBD2,CASNSIAGGADTQYF
TRBJ2-3,once,TRBV5-1,17,TRBD2,CASSLGRLAGAADTQYF
TRBJ2-1,.,TRBV4-3,18,.,CASSQGWNLAPWHNEQFF
TRBJ1-1,.,TRBV11-2,15,TRBD1,CASIHTGQGNTEAFF
TRBJ2-3,.,TRBV5-1,15,.,CASNLWGPSTDTQYF
TRBJ1-2,.,TRBV18,15,TRBD1,CASSPLAGTGDGYTF
TRBJ2-7,.,TRBV7-2,11,.,CASSLLTEQYF
TRBJ2-1,.,TRBV7-2,19,TRBD2,CASSLPPSGRGSSYNEQFF
TRBJ2-3,.,TRBV30,11,.,CASYFFDTQYF
TRBJ1-2,.,TRBV28,13,.,CASSFILGYGYTF
TRBJ2-7,.,TRBV9,14,TRBD2,CASSVVAGVGEQYF
TRBJ2-7,.,TRBV28,14,TRBD2,CASISAGRETEQYF
TRBJ2-1,.,TRBV2,14,.,CASSDVLPMEQQFF
TRBJ2-1,.,TRBV7-3,16,.,CASSLTWGKSSNEQFF
TRBJ2-7,.,TRBV6-6,15,.,CAPKAGLDRSYEQYF
TRBJ2-1,.,TRBV27,18,TRBD2,CASSYHPIRTSGYNEQFF
TRBJ2-7,once,TRBV4-3,13,.,CASSQGGRYEQYF
TRBJ1-2,.,TRBV7-9,13,.,CASSWTANYGYTF
TRBJ2-7,.,TRBV5-5,13,.,CASSLGLTYEQYF
TRBJ2-5,few,TRBV4-3,16,.,CASSQVRSGVQETQYF
TRBJ2-3,.,TRBV5-1,16,.,CASSLWWGTSTDTQYF
TRBJ2-1,.,TRBV6-1,17,.,CASSEGGQRGFYNEQFF
TRBJ2-1,.,TRBV19,15,TRBD2,CASSISSGSTHEQFF
TRBJ1-1,once,TRBV27,13,.,CASTFNEHTEAFF
TRBJ2-5,.,TRBV19,15,.,CASSTIPGNRETQYF
TRBJ2-1,.,TRBV11-3,14,.,CASSLEGGRAEQFF
TRBJ1-2,once,TRBV6-1,15,.,CASRKAGDRFYGYTF
TRBJ1-4,once,TRBV5-4,15,.,CASSLGGAANEKLFF
TRBJ1-1,.,TRBV5-4,16,.,CASSLAPDSLGTEAFF
TRBJ2-3,.,TRBV9,15,.,CASSAPRGTTDTQYF
TRBJ1-1,.,TRBV7-8,15,.,CASSLIEGPNTEAFF
TRBJ2-7,.,TRBV7-2,14,TRBD2,CASSLAGRRGEQYF
TRBJ2-2,once,TRBV27,15,.,CASSFGQISTGELFF
TRBJ1-1,.,TRBV10-3,14,.,CAISESRENTEAFF
TRBJ2-7,.,TRBV5-1,14,.,CASSLGGFSYEQYF
TRBJ2-7,.,TRBV5-1,15,TRBD1,CASSFQDRVSYEQYF
TRBJ1-1,.,TRBV18,13,TRBD1,CASLRDRANEAFF
TRBJ1-3,.,TRBV6-5,15,.,CASSSWTDSGNTIYF
TRBJ1-5,.,TRBV28,15,.,CASGQYRESNQPQHF
TRBJ2-7,.,TRBV13,14,TRBD1,CASSLRQGPYEQYF
TRBJ2-7,.,TRBV27,15,TRBD1,CASSETGTGTYEQYF
TRBJ2-7,once,TRBV1,15,.,CTSSQRGPGSYEQYF
TRBJ1-5,.,TRBV7-2,15,.,CASSLRVGSNQPQHF
TRBJ1-5,.,TRBV21-1,14,.,CASSNRERDQPQHF